This T cell receptor (beta chain) was captured in a study of Graves' ophthalmopathy and Graves' hyperthyroidism. This CDR3 comprises 14 residues. CDR1 is SGHTA and CDR2 is FQGNSA in the germline V gene. The trim removed 5 bases at V and 4 bases at J, leaving 5 bases unmatched. The study amplified TCR beta CDR3 regions using RNA transcripts. First-round RT-PCR with HTBI primers preceded a second-round multiplex PCR. TCRdb called the multiplex PCR reads again in MiXCR, with one record for every CDR3 protein. The table records hundreds of thousands of distinct CDR3 sequences, about an eighth of them present only once. Overall study results and limits: A model of 13 signatures distinguished ophthalmopathy from stable hyperthyroidism at around 90% sensitivity and 81.08% specificity. Blood repertoires reportedly contained most expanded thyroid clonotypes above 0.001 frequency.

Ten or more counts support this clonotype. Its antigen is not identified. What was sequenced was blood. The chain uses TRBV7-2 and TRBJ1-1; 9 nucleotides agree with TRBD1. The sequence derives from a woman aged 30 to 39 with Graves' ophthalmopathy. CDR3 amino acids: CASSARQGGTEAFF. CDR3 bases: TGTGCCAGCAGCGCTAGACAGGGGGGCACTGAAGCTTTCTTT.